The present entry profiles one T cell receptor beta chain with its context. Sequencing used immunoSEQ multiplex PCR; TCRdb keeps in-frame clones, though not all of them. The sample consists of around 29,000 clones, 80% to 85% of them appearing once. Time point: peripheral blood 6 weeks after treatment start. This entry comes from a study of PD-L1 blockade in urothelial cancer. Overall study: The year 2014 saw patients start atezolizumab, 1,200 mg intravenously every 3 weeks. T cell content in blood samples showed a median of approximately 140,000.

Germline CDR1 DFQATT, CDR2 SNEGSKA (reference sequence). Trimming pared 7 bases from V and 12 bases from J, leaving 16 bases between. The CDR3 runs to 11 residues. Here the sequenced sample was PBMCs, taken around atezolizumab (anti-PD-L1) treatment. The gene calls are TRBV20-1 and TRBJ1-5; the D gene is possibly TRBD1 (6 bases). The receptor comes from an older man with urothelial cancer. CDR3 nucleotides: TGCAGTGGGACAGCGGGACGGCACCAGCATTTT. It encodes CSGTAGRHQHF.